One sample yielded the 27 T cell receptor beta chains listed below, sequenced in a study of cytomegalovirus exposure and HLA in healthy donors. PCR primers comprised 60 Vbeta and 13 Jbeta primers. Only in-frame clones appear in the TCRdb table, and some are missing; sequencing was by immunoSEQ multiplex PCR. This table holds approximately 60,000 clones. Sample: PBMCs. The origin of the receptors is a young man in good health and CMV-seropositive.

The chain carries TRBV30 and TRBJ1-4, with TRBD1 as a possible D gene (5 bases). CDR3 size: 13 residues. Germline values: CDR1 GTSNPN, CDR2 SVGIG (reference sequence). Trimming shortened V by 2 bases and J by 8 bases, and 12 bases separated the two germline ends. The DNA for the CDR3 is TGTGCCTGGAGTCTGACGGGGGAAGAAAAACTGTTTTTT. Its protein product is CAWSLTGEEKLFF.

The chain employs TRBV5-1 and TRBJ2-2; 11 nucleotides line up with TRBD2. Looked up from germline, CDR1 is SGHRS and CDR2 is YFSETQ. The CDR3 totals 15 residues. V lost 4 bases, J lost 8 bases, and 7 bases stayed unmatched. This CDR3 reads CASSRLAGTVGELFF. The CDR3 DNA reads as TGCGCCAGCAGCCGACTAGCGGGGACAGTGGGGGAGCTGTTTTTT.

This chain's CDR3 is CAGYGKANEKLFF. In nucleotides, the CDR3 is TGTGCCGGATACGGGAAGGCTAATGAAAAACTGTTTTTT. The V gene is TRBV30, the J gene TRBJ1-4; no clear D. Germline V gene lookup returns CDR1 GTSNPN and CDR2 SVGIG (reference sequence). The CDR3 covers 13 residues. The germline V and J ends were trimmed by 8 bases and 3 bases, with 13 bases remaining between them.

V is TRBV7-2 and J is TRBJ1-1; 7 bases are shared with TRBD1. There are 17 residues in the CDR3. The germline gives CDR1 SGHTA, CDR2 FQGNSA. V trimming: 7 bases; J trimming: 5 bases; junction bases outside the gene matches: 19. This chain's CDR3 is CASNDYGGGGAETEAFF. DNA for the CDR3: TGTGCCAGCAACGATTATGGCGGAGGGGGCGCCGAAACTGAAGCTTTCTTT.

The chain has TRBV7-9 and TRBJ1-2; perhaps TRBD1 as D (5 bases). V lost 3 bases and J lost 3, with 14 bases in between. This CDR3 is built from 15 residues. CDR1 is SEHNR and CDR2 is FQNEAQ in the germline V gene (reference sequence). DNA of the CDR3: TGTGCCAGCAGCTTCCTGACAGATGGCGACTATGGCTACACCTTC. Its translation is CASSFLTDGDYGYTF.

V gene TRBV4-1 combines with J gene TRBJ2-1; D is undetermined. From germline, CDR1 is MGHRA and CDR2 YSYEKL. The CDR3 contains 14 residues. Trimming shortened V by 4 bases and J by 0 bases, and 7 bases separated the two germline ends. CDR3 residues: CASSLERSYNEQFF. CDR3 coding DNA: TGCGCCAGCAGCCTGGAGCGCTCCTACAATGAGCAGTTCTTC.

J is TRBJ2-1 and V is TRBV12-5; weak D call: TRBD1 (6 bases). The CDR3 is 14 amino acids. Germline lookup yields CDR1 LGHNT and CDR2 FRNRAP. Trimming left V 7 bases short and J 9 bases short, with 19 bases between. Written as DNA, the CDR3 is TGTGCTAGTGTTACCGGGACACGAGCAGGTGAGCAGTTCTTC. It yields the protein CASVTGTRAGEQFF.

The rearrangement uses TRBV11-2 and TRBJ1-1; D gene unclear. Germline-derived CDR1 and CDR2 are SGHAT and FQNNGV. V lost 2 bases to trimming and J lost 2 bases, with 12 bases between them. The CDR3 extends over 15 amino acids. CDR3 bases: TGTGCCAGCAGCTTACCCAAGCCCATAAACACTGAAGCTTTCTTT. It encodes CASSLPKPINTEAFF.

Concerning this clone itself: One end of the junction is discordant with germline, which a read error may explain. This chain links TRBV7-7 with TRBJ1-1; TRBD1 matches 11 bases. This CDR3 spans 15 amino acids. Germline values: CDR1 SSHAT, CDR2 FNYEAQ (reference sequence). The CDR3: CASSLGTGGETEAFF. In DNA form, the CDR3 reads TGTGCTAGCAGCTTAGGGACAGGGGGGGAGACTGAAGCTTTCTTT.

The chain has TRBV11-2 and TRBJ2-3; 13 bases are shared with TRBD2. CDR1 and CDR2 from the germline V gene are SGHAT and FQNNGV. Germline trimming cut 5 bases from V and 2 bases from J; bases unmatched to any gene: 4. The CDR3 sequence is 16 residues long. CDR3 DNA: TGTGCCAGCAGCCCCACTAGCGGGAGGGACACAGATACGCAGTATTTT. Protein product: CASSPTSGRDTDTQYF.

The chain joins TRBV19 to TRBJ2-5; D is possibly TRBD1 (5 bases). The better agreement between TRBJ2-7 and the DNA end casts doubt on the J call. Germline CDR1 LNHDA, CDR2 SQIVND (reference sequence). The CDR3 sequence is 14 residues long. The CDR3 reads CASSVGRATHEQYF. The CDR3, as DNA: TGTGCCAGTAGTGTGGGGCGAGCTACGCACGAGCAGTACTTC.

V usage is TRBV10-1 and J usage is TRBJ2-1, with 7 positions matching TRBD2. The CDR3 totals 12 residues. Trimming cost V 4 bases and J 7 bases; bases outside gene matches: 1. Germline lookup yields CDR1 WNHNN and CDR2 SYGVQD (reference sequence). CDR3 loop: CASSVGGNEQFF. The CDR3 DNA is TGCGCCAGCAGTGTCGGGGGGAATGAGCAGTTCTTC.

V and J are TRBV30 and TRBJ2-5; 8 positions match TRBD1. CDR1 and CDR2 (germline): GTSNPN, SVGIG (reference sequence). CDR3 length: 14 amino acids. V gave up 2 bases and J gave up 5 bases; unmatched junction bases: 7. The CDR3 region is CAWSKGQALETQYF. The CDR3 DNA reads TGTGCCTGGAGTAAGGGACAGGCTCTGGAGACCCAGTACTTC.

V is TRBV2 and J is TRBJ1-1; 7 bases fit TRBD1. With V trimmed by 5 bases and J by 6 bases, 3 bases remained unmatched. The V gene's germline CDR1 is SNHLY and CDR2 FYNNEI. CDR3 length: 12 residues. The CDR3 nucleotides read TGTGCCAGCAGTTGGGACAGCCCTGAAGCTTTCTTT. Residues: CASSWDSPEAFF.

This chain uses TRBV11-3 with TRBJ2-7, with 7 bases fitting TRBD1. From germline, CDR1 is SGHNT and CDR2 YENEEA. The CDR3 is made up of 14 amino acids. The V and J ends lost 5 bases and 1 base, in that order; junction bases with no gene match: 5. CDR3: CASSRGQASYEQYF. The CDR3 DNA follows: TGTGCCAGCAGCCGCGGACAGGCGTCCTACGAGCAGTACTTC.

The chain links TRBV9 to TRBJ1-5, with D unclear. Germline V gene sequence: CDR1 SGDLS, CDR2 YYNGEE. V lost 0 bases, J lost 4 bases, and 8 bases lay in between. The CDR3 runs to 14 residues. The CDR3 coding sequence is TGTGCCAGCAGCGTAGGGGCGGGGAATCAGCCCCAGCATTTT. It yields the protein CASSVGAGNQPQHF.

The chain employs TRBV7-9 and TRBJ2-5; possibly TRBD2 for D (6 bases). Trimming took 2 bases from V and 4 from J, leaving 8 bases between them. The CDR3 totals 13 residues. Per germline, CDR1 SEHNR and CDR2 FQNEAQ (reference sequence). The CDR3 spells CASSLMGGETQYF. In DNA, the CDR3 is TGTGCCAGCAGCTTAATGGGGGGAGAGACCCAGTACTTC.

The CDR3 coding sequence is TGTGCCAGCAGCCTGACTAGCGGGAGATCGGCTGAGCAGTTCTTC. Encoded protein: CASSLTSGRSAEQFF. The gene calls are TRBV7-6 and TRBJ2-1; 12 positions agree with TRBD2. This CDR3 is built from 15 residues. From germline, CDR1 is SGHVS and CDR2 FNYEAQ. Losses at the gene ends were 5 bases for V and 9 bases for J; bases not matched to a gene: 8.

The gene calls are TRBV11-3 and TRBJ2-1, with D perhaps TRBD2 (6 bases). Trimming took off 3 bases at V and 5 bases at J, with 11 bases between the two ends. Germline values: CDR1 SGHNT, CDR2 YENEEA. The CDR3 extends over 14 amino acids. The CDR3 DNA follows: TGTGCCAGCAGCTTGAGCGGGTCCGACAATGAGCAGTTCTTC. Translating it yields CASSLSGSDNEQFF. Using reference TRBV11-3 and TRBJ2-1 for the parts outside the CDR3, the full variable domain is EAGVVQSPRYKIIEKKQPVAFWCNPISGHNTLYWYLQNLGQGPELLIRYENEEAVDDSQLPKDRFSAERLKGVDSTLKIQPAELGDSAVYLCASSLSGSDNEQFFGPGTRLTVL.

The V call is TRBV18, the J call TRBJ2-5; D is perhaps TRBD2 (5 bases). The CDR3 loop spans 16 amino acids. From germline, CDR1 is KGHSH and CDR2 LQKENI. The ends were cut back, 6 bases at V and 5 bases at J, with 22 bases in the middle. CDR3 protein: CASSQTGMGGAETQYF. The CDR3 DNA follows: TGTGCCAGCTCTCAAACGGGGATGGGCGGAGCGGAGACCCAGTACTTC.

V gene TRBV6-6 combines with J gene TRBJ2-3; 9 nucleotides align to TRBD1. The CDR3 length is 16 residues. J was trimmed by 2 bases and V by 4 bases; bases with no gene match: 7. CDR1 and CDR2 from the germline V gene are MNHNY and SVGAGI (reference sequence). The CDR3 sequence is CASSWSGTGTTDTQYF. In nucleotides, the CDR3 is TGTGCCAGCAGTTGGTCCGGGACAGGGACCACAGATACGCAGTATTTT.

V gene TRBV9 combines with J gene TRBJ1-1, with D tentatively TRBD1 (5 bases). Trimming stripped 3 bases from V and 2 bases from J, with 8 bases between. Germline V gene data show CDR1 as SGDLS and CDR2 as YYNGEE. This CDR3 is built from 13 residues. CDR3 protein: CASSATANTEAFF. Written as DNA, the CDR3 is TGTGCCAGCAGCGCGACAGCCAACACTGAAGCTTTCTTT.

The rearrangement uses TRBV30 and TRBJ2-1; 13 nucleotides match TRBD2. The CDR3 runs to 17 residues. Germline CDR1 GTSNPN, CDR2 SVGIG (reference sequence). Unmatched junction bases numbered 4, after V lost 1 base and J lost 1 base. The CDR3 sequence is CAWSGLAGGRSYNEQFF. The CDR3, as DNA: TGTGCCTGGAGTGGACTAGCGGGGGGAAGGTCCTACAATGAGCAGTTCTTC.

This chain uses TRBV10-3 with TRBJ2-2; D is perhaps TRBD1 (6 bases). Germline V CDR1 and CDR2: ENHRY, SYGVKD. The CDR3 sequence is 16 residues long. V was clipped by 4 bases and J by 0 bases, with 12 bases between them. DNA for the CDR3: TGTGCCATCAGTGTCACTCAGGGGACGAACACCGGGGAGCTGTTTTTT. It is translated as CAISVTQGTNTGELFF.

This chain joins TRBV18 and TRBJ1-1, with a weak D call TRBD1 (5 bases). Germline CDR1 KGHSH, CDR2 LQKENI. The length of the CDR3 is 14 residues. The V end was cut by 3 bases, the J end by 0 bases, with 8 bases between. CDR3 protein: CASSPDRLNTEAFF. The CDR3 DNA reads as TGTGCCAGCTCACCCGACAGACTGAACACTGAAGCTTTCTTT. The whole variable domain, filled in from reference TRBV18 and TRBJ1-1, reads NAGVMQNPRHLVRRRGQEARLRCSPMKGHSHVYWYRQLPEEGLKFMVYLQKENIIDESGMPKERFSAEFPKEGPSILRIQQVVRGDSAAYFCASSPDRLNTEAFFGQGTRLTVV.

This chain uses TRBV7-9 with TRBJ1-2, with TRBD1 identical over 11 bases. CDR1 and CDR2 (germline): SEHNR, FQNEAQ (reference sequence). This CDR3 has 16 residues. V shed 1 base, J shed 3 bases, and the junction held 4 bases outside the gene matches. CDR3 nucleotide sequence: TGTGCCAGCAGCTTAGGAGGACAGGGGGCTTACTATGGCTACACCTTC. Translation: CASSLGGQGAYYGYTF. Full variable domain (remainder filled in from reference TRBV7-9 and TRBJ1-2): DTGVSQNPRHKITKRGQNVTFRCDPISEHNRLYWYRQTLGQGPEFLTYFQNEAQLEKSRLLSDRFSAERPKGSFSTLEIQRTEQGDSAMYLCASSLGGQGAYYGYTFGSGTRLTVV.

J is TRBJ1-2 and V is TRBV5-1; 10 bases match TRBD1. After removal of 4 bases from V and 5 bases from J, the junction contained 5 bases not matched to a gene. This CDR3 is built from 14 residues. Germline CDR1 SGHRS, CDR2 YFSETQ. The CDR3 protein is CASSIRDRGYGYTF. The CDR3 DNA reads as TGCGCCAGCAGCATCCGGGACAGGGGATATGGCTACACCTTC.